This TCR beta chain was captured by sequencing in a study of Ad26.COV2.S vaccination and SARS-CoV-2 variants. Background on the study: The authors gave Ad26.COV2.S intramuscularly, either once or twice 56 days apart.

As to this clone: As yet, its antigen is unknown.

Clones were read by immunoSEQ multiplex PCR, and TCRdb kept only the in-frame ones, dropping some. The sample carries over 300,000 clones, under 90% recorded once. Overall study results and limits: Spike-specific TCR breadth ran higher among vaccine recipients than placebo recipients. Vaccinees and placebo recipients showed similar non-spike TCR breadth.

Sample treatment: some 20 received Ad26.COV2.S at low or high dose, single or two shots; about 5 received placebo; per-sample allocation not given. On day 63 after the first injection, vaccine and placebo recipients gave samples. Unmatched junction bases numbered 1, after V lost 3 bases and J lost 6 bases. The V gene's germline CDR1 is KGHSH and CDR2 LQKENI. The CDR3 runs to 13 residues. The TCR was taken from a person between 18 and 65 years old who received the Ad26.COV2.S COVID-19 vaccine or a placebo. The gene calls are TRBV18 and TRBJ2-7; 11 nucleotides line up with TRBD2. The sample was peripheral blood, taken in a trial of Ad26.COV2.S vaccine versus placebo. CDR3 DNA: TGTGCCAGCTCACCCGGGACTAGCGGCGAGCAGTACTTC. It specifies CASSPGTSGEQYF.